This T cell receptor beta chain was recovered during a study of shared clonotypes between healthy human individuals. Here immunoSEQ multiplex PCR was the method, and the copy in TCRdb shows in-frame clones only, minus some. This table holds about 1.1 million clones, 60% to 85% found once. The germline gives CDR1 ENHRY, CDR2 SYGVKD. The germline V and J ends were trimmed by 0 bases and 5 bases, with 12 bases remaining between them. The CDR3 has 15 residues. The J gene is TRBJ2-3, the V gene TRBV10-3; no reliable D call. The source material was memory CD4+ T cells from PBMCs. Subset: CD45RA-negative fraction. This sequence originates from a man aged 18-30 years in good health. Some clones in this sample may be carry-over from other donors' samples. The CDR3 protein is CAISESRPTRDTQYF. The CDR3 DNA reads TGTGCCATCAGTGAGTCCCGACCGACGCGAGATACGCAGTATTTT.